The 15 T cell receptor beta chains given below trace back to one sample, sequenced in a study of T cell repertoires in cytomegalovirus infection. TCRdb reprocessed the reads with MiXCR, giving one entry per CDR3 protein. The data show about 140,000 distinct CDR3 sequences, about 6% seen once. What was sequenced was PBMCs. The receptor source for this set is a human donor in good health (CMV status not recorded). Some clones in this sample may be carry-over from other donors' samples.

This clonotype occurred a few times. V usage is TRBV20-1 and J usage is TRBJ2-5; 10 nucleotides match TRBD1. Trimming took 3 bases from V and 4 from J; bases not matched to a gene: 5. In germline, CDR1 is DFQATT, CDR2 SNEGSKA (reference sequence). The CDR3 is made up of 14 amino acids. This chain's CDR3 is CSASRQGARETQYF. The CDR3 DNA reads TGCAGTGCTAGCAGACAGGGGGCGAGAGAGACCCAGTACTTC.

Ten or more counts support this clonotype. This chain links TRBV5-1 with TRBJ1-2, with 8 nucleotides matching TRBD1. Germline CDR1 reads SGHRS; CDR2 reads YFSETQ. The CDR3 is made up of 14 amino acids. With V trimmed by 2 bases and J by 6 bases, 6 bases remained unmatched. The CDR3 loop reads CASSLGQGGNGYTF. CDR3 in DNA: TGCGCCAGCAGCTTAGGACAGGGAGGGAATGGCTACACCTTC. Drawing the rest from reference TRBV5-1 and TRBJ1-2, the complete variable domain is KAGVTQTPRYLIKTRGQQVTLSCSPISGHRSVSWYQQTPGQGLQFLFEYFSETQRNKGNFPGRFSGRQFSNSRSEMNVSTLELGDSALYLCASSLGQGGNGYTFGSGTRLTVV.

The sample holds many counts of this clonotype. V and J are TRBV7-2 and TRBJ2-7; TRBD1 aligns across 12 bases. After removal of 5 bases from V and 7 bases from J, the junction contained 9 bases not matched to a gene. The CDR3 totals 15 residues. Germline-derived CDR1 and CDR2 are SGHTA and FQGNSA. CDR3 loop: CASSPGTGGAFEQYF. The CDR3 nucleotides read TGTGCCAGCAGCCCCGGGACAGGGGGCGCGTTTGAGCAGTACTTC.

Ten or more counts support this clonotype. The CDR3 loop is CASGRGYNEQFF. The CDR3 DNA reads as TGTGCCAGCGGCAGGGGCTACAATGAGCAGTTCTTC. V and J are TRBV12-3 or TRBV12-4 and TRBJ2-1; weak D call: TRBD1 (6 bases). Trimming removed 8 bases from V and 3 bases from J, with 8 bases in between. CDR3 length: 12 amino acids.

This clonotype has only one observation. Just one base apart from a much larger clone, this may be a read error. The rearrangement uses TRBV15 and TRBJ2-5; TRBD2 agrees at 7 bases. In germline, CDR1 is LNHNV, CDR2 YYDKDF (reference sequence). Unmatched junction bases numbered 2, after V lost 1 base and J lost 0 bases. The CDR3 runs to 15 residues. The CDR3 nucleotides are TGTGCCACCAGCAGAGTCGGGAGGAACCAAGAGACCCAGTACTTC. This gives the protein CATSRVGRNQETQYF.

Ten or more counts support this clonotype. The chain links TRBV7-2 to TRBJ2-1; 14 bases match TRBD2. The CDR3 extends over 20 amino acids. The germline V gene has CDR1 SGHTA and CDR2 FQGNSA. Unmatched junction bases numbered 14, after V lost 4 bases and J lost 3 bases. Here the CDR3 DNA reads TGTGCCAGCAGCTCCCGTGGACTAGCGGGGGGCTCGACTTACTACAATGAGCAGTTCTTC. This encodes CASSSRGLAGGSTYYNEQFF.

Ten or more counts support this clonotype. The chain employs TRBV29-1 and TRBJ2-7, with TRBD1 matching over 7 bases. The CDR3 runs 12 residues. The V and J ends lost 7 bases and 4 bases, in that order; junction bases with no gene match: 7. CDR1 is SQVTM and CDR2 is ANQGSEA in the germline V gene. This CDR3 reads CSARTTGYEQYF. DNA for the CDR3: TGCAGCGCCCGAACGACAGGGTACGAGCAGTACTTC.

With respect to this clonotype: A read error may explain this, as a much larger clone is one base away. The chain couples TRBV19 to TRBJ1-5, with D unresolved. This CDR3 comprises 14 residues. Looked up from germline, CDR1 is LNHDA and CDR2 is SQIVND (reference sequence). Trimming stripped 5 bases from V and 5 bases from J, with 13 bases between. Written as DNA, the CDR3 is TGTGCCAGTAGTCCCCAGGAGGCCGATCAGCCCCAGCATTTT. Encoded protein: CASSPQEADQPQHF.

The chain is built from TRBV20-1 and TRBJ2-1, with D possibly TRBD1 on 5 matching bases. The V end lost 2 bases, the J end lost 4 bases, and 9 bases lay between the germline ends. The CDR3 spans 13 residues. Germline V gives CDR1 DFQATT, CDR2 SNEGSKA (reference sequence). In nucleotides, the CDR3 is TGCAGTGCTAGACAGGGTGTATACAATGAGCAGTTCTTC. Its protein product is CSARQGVYNEQFF.

As to this clonotype: It may be a read error: a sequence one base away is much more abundant. The J gene is TRBJ2-3, the V gene TRBV29-1, with D possibly being TRBD1 (5 bases). This CDR3 is built from 14 residues. V lost 4 bases to trimming and J lost 0 bases, with 11 bases between them. Per the germline V gene, CDR1 is SQVTM and CDR2 is ANQGSEA. CDR3 in amino acids: CSVVGPSSTDTQYF. In DNA, the CDR3 is TGCAGCGTTGTGGGGCCCTCTAGCACAGATACGCAGTATTTT.

This clonotype was observed many times. This sequence joins TRBV20-1 and TRBJ1-1; D unclear. Germline-derived CDR1 and CDR2 are DFQATT and SNEGSKA (reference sequence). The CDR3 is 15 amino acids. V lost 0 bases and J 4 bases, leaving 15 bases between the germline ends. CDR3 coding DNA: TGCAGTGCTAGAGAGCCCCGCGGGGAATCCACTGAAGCTTTCTTT. Its translation: CSAREPRGESTEAFF.

There are many counts of this clonotype. This chain's CDR3 is CASRSSGVYGYTF. The CDR3 DNA reads TGTGCCAGCAGGTCATCAGGGGTCTATGGCTACACCTTC. This chain uses TRBV7-9 with TRBJ1-2; D possibly corresponds to TRBD1 (6 bases). Trimming cost V 6 bases and J 4 bases, with 12 bases left between them. The CDR3 extends over 13 amino acids. The germline V gene encodes CDR1 SEHNR and CDR2 FQNEAQ (reference sequence).

This clonotype was seen ten or more times. The chain links TRBV7-3 to TRBJ1-1; maybe TRBD1 (5 bases). Per the germline V gene, CDR1 is SGHTA and CDR2 is FQGTGA. This CDR3 is 14 amino acids long. Trimming took 2 bases from V and 4 from J, leaving 11 bases between them. The CDR3 is CASSLVDGGTEAFF. In DNA form, the CDR3 reads TGTGCCAGCAGCTTAGTGGATGGGGGCACTGAAGCTTTCTTT.

The rearrangement links TRBV19 to TRBJ1-5; D possibly corresponds to TRBD1 (5 bases). This CDR3 spans 16 amino acids. Trimming took 7 bases from V and 0 from J, leaving 16 bases between them. CDR1 is LNHDA, CDR2 SQIVND, per germline (reference sequence). DNA of the CDR3: TGTGCCAGTATCCCAGCGGGGGGTGATAGCAATCAGCCCCAGCATTTT. This sequence encodes CASIPAGGDSNQPQHF.

The V gene is TRBV5-5, the J gene TRBJ2-5, with D maybe TRBD1 (6 bases). The V and J ends lost 3 bases and 3 bases respectively, with 12 bases between them. Germline V gene sequence: CDR1 SGHKS, CDR2 YYEKEE (reference sequence). CDR3 size: 14 residues. The chain's CDR3 is CASSSGTRKETQYF. The DNA of the CDR3 is TGTGCCAGCAGCTCCGGGACAAGAAAAGAGACCCAGTACTTC. Based on the CDR3 plus reference TRBV5-5 and TRBJ2-5, the full variable domain is DAGVTQSPTHLIKTRGQQVTLRCSPISGHKSVSWYQQVLGQGPQFIFQYYEKEERGRGNFPDRFSARQFPNYSSELNVNALLLGDSALYLCASSSGTRKETQYFGPGTRLLVL.